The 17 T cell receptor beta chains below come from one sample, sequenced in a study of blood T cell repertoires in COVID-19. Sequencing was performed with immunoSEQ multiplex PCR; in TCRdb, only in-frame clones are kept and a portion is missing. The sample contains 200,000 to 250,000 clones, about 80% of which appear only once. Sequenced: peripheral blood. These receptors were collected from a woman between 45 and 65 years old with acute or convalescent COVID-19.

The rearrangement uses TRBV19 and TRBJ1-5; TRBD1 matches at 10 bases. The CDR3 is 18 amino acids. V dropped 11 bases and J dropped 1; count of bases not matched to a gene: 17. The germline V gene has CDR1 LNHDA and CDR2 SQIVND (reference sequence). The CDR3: CAPRAPGQGPGSNQPQHF. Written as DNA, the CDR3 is TGTGCCCCCAGGGCCCCGGGACAGGGGCCAGGCAGCAATCAGCCCCAGCATTTT.

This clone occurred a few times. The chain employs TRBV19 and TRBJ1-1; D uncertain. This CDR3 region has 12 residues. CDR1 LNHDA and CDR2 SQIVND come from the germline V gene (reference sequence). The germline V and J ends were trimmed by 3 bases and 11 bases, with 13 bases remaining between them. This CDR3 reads CASSIDQRVAFF. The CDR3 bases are TGTGCCAGTAGTATCGACCAGCGCGTGGCTTTCTTT.

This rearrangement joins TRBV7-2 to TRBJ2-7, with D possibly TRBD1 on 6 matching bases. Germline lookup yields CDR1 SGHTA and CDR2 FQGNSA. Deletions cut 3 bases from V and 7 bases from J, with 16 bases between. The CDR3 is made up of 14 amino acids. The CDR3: CASSFRDTSGEQYF. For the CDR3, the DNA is TGTGCCAGCAGCTTCCGGGACACCTCTGGGGAGCAGTACTTC.

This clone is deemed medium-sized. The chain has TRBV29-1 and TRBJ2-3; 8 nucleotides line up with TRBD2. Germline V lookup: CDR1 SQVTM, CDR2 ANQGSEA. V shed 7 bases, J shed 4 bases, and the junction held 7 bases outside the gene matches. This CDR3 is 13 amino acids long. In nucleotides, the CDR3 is TGCAGCGGCGGGGGGAGGATCCCAGATACGCAGTATTTT. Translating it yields CSGGGRIPDTQYF.

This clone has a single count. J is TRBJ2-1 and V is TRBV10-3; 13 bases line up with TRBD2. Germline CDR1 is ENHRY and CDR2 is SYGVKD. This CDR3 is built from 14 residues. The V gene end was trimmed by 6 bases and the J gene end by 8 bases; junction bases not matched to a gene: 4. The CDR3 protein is CAIRGGLAGDEQFF. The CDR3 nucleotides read TGTGCCATCAGAGGAGGACTAGCGGGGGATGAGCAGTTCTTC.

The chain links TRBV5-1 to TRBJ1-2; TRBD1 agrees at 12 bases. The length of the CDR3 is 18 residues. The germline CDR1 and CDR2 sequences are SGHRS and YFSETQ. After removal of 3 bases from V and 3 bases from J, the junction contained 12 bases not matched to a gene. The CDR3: CASSWEVSGQGADYGYTF. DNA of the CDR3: TGCGCCAGCAGCTGGGAGGTTTCGGGACAGGGGGCGGACTATGGCTACACCTTC.

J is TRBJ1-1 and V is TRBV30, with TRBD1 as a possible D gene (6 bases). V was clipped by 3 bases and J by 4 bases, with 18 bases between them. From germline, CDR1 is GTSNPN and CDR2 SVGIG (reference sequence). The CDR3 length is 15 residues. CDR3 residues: CAWSPTNRAVTEAFF. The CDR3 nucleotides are TGTGCCTGGAGCCCGACCAACAGGGCGGTCACTGAAGCTTTCTTT.

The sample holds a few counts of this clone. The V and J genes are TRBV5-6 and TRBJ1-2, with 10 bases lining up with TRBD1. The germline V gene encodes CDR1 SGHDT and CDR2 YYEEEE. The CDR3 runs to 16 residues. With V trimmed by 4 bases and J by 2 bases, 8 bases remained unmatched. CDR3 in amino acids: CASSLIPGQGNYGYTF. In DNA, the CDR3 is TGTGCCAGCAGCCTGATCCCGGGACAGGGGAACTATGGCTACACCTTC. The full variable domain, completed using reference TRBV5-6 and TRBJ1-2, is DAGVTQSPTHLIKTRGQQVTLRCSPKSGHDTVSWYQQALGQGPQFIFQYYEEEERQRGNFPDRFSGHQFPNYSSELNVNALLLGDSALYLCASSLIPGQGNYGYTFGSGTRLTVV.

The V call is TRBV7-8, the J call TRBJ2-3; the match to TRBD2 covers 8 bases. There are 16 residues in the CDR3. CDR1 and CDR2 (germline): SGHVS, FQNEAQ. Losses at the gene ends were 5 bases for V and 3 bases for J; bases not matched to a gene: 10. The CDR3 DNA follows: TGTGCCAGCAGCCAGGTCTCGGGGGGGCCGACAGATACGCAGTATTTT. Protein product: CASSQVSGGPTDTQYF.

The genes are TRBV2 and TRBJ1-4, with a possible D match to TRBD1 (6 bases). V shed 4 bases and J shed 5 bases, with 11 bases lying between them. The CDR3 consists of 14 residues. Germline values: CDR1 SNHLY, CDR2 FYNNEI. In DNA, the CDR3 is TGTGCCAGCAGTGGCAGGGGTTCGAATGAAAAACTGTTTTTT. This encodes CASSGRGSNEKLFF.

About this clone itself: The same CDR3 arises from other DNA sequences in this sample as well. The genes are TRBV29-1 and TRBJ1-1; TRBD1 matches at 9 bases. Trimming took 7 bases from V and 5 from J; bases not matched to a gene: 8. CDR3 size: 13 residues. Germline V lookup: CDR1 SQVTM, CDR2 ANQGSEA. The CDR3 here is CSGKTGGNTEAFF. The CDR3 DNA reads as TGCAGCGGAAAGACAGGGGGTAATACTGAAGCTTTCTTT.

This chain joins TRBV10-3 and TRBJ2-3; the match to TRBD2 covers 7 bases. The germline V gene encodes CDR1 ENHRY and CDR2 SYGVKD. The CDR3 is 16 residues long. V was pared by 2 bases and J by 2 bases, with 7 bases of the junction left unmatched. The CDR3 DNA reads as TGTGCCATCAGTGAGGGGGAGGGAGGGTACACAGATACGCAGTATTTT. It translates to CAISEGEGGYTDTQYF.

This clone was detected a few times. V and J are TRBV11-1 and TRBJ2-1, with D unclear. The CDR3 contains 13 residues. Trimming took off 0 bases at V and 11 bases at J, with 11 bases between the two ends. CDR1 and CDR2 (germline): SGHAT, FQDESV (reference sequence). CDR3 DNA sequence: TGTGCCAGCAGCTTAGCGGTGGTGCGGAAGCAGTTCTTC. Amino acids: CASSLAVVRKQFF. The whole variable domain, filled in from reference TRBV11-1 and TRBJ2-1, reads EAEVAQSPRYKITEKSQAVAFWCDPISGHATLYWYRQILGQGPELLVQFQDESVVDDSQLPKDRFSAERLKGVDSTLKIQPAELGDSAMYLCASSLAVVRKQFFGPGTRLTVL.

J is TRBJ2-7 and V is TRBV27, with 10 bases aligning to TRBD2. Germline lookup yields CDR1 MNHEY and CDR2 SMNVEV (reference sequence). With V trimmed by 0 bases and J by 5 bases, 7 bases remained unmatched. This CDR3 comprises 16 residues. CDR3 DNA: TGTGCCAGCAGTTTATCCCCGGCTAGCGGGGGCCACGAGCAGTACTTC. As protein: CASSLSPASGGHEQYF.

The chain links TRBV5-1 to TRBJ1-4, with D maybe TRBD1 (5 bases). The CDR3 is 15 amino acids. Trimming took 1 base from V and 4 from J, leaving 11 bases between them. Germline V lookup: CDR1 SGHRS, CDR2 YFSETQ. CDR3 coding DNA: TGCGCCAGCAGCTTGTACGGAGACAGTAATGAAAAACTGTTTTTT. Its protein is CASSLYGDSNEKLFF. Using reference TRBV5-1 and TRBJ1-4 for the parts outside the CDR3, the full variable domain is KAGVTQTPRYLIKTRGQQVTLSCSPISGHRSVSWYQQTPGQGLQFLFEYFSETQRNKGNFPGRFSGRQFSNSRSEMNVSTLELGDSALYLCASSLYGDSNEKLFFGSGTQLSVL.

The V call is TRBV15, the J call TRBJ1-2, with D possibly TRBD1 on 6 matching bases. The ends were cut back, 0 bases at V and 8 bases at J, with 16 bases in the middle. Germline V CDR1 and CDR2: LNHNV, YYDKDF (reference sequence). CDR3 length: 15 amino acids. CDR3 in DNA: TGTGCCACCAGCAGAGAGATCTCAGGGGAGGGAGGCTACACCTTC. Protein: CATSREISGEGGYTF.

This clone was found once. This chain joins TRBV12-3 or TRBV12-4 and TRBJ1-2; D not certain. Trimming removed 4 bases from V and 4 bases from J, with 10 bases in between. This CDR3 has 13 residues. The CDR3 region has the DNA TGTGCCAGCAGTTACGAGGGTTCCTATGGCTACACCTTC. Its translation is CASSYEGSYGYTF.